This T cell receptor beta chain was obtained from a study of control samples from healthy donors and cancer patients. Libraries were prepared by immunoSEQ multiplex PCR; TCRdb keeps only in-frame clonotypes and omits some of them. The data contain 90,000 to 150,000 clones, roughly 88% of them seen just once; the ten biggest clones take up approximately 3.5%. The CDR3 is 12 amino acids. Sequences were obtained from blood. The chain uses TRBV7-5 and TRBJ1-2; no check of the table's D call, TRBD1, against the DNA was made. TRBV7-5 is listed as a pseudogene. This sequence was found in a man aged 40-49 years in good health. CDR3 bases: TGTGTCAGAAGCTCAGGGGAAGCTGGCTACACCTTC. This encodes CVRSSGEAGYTF.